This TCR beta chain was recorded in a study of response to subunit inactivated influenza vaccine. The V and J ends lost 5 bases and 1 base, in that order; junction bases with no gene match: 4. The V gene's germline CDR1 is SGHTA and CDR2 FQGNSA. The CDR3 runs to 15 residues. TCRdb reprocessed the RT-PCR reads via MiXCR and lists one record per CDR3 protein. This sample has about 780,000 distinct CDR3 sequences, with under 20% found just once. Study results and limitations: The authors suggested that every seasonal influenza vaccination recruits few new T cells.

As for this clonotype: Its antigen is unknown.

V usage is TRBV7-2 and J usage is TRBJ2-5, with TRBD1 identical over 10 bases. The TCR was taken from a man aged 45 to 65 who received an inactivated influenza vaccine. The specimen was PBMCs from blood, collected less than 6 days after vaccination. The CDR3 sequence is CASSLDRGPQETQYF. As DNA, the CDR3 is TGTGCCAGCAGCCTAGACAGGGGGCCCCAAGAGACCCAGTACTTC.